One T cell receptor (beta chain) is described in this entry. The table came from immunoSEQ multiplex PCR; TCRdb's copy has only in-frame clones and leaves some out. This sample has 14,000 to 15,000 clones, with 69% found just once. This entry comes from a study of immune cell composition in non-small cell lung cancer. For the study at large: Tumours were mainly lung adenocarcinoma or squamous cell carcinoma.

Germline V gives CDR1 MNHEY, CDR2 SVGAGI. The CDR3 has 14 amino acids. Trimming removed 9 bases at V and 4 bases at J, with 18 bases between. The clonotype was recovered from a human donor with non-small cell lung cancer. Sample: lung tumor tissue. The rearrangement links TRBV6-5 to TRBJ1-1, with D maybe TRBD1 (5 bases). DNA of the CDR3: TGTGCCAGTCATGTTAGATTAGGGGCCACTGAAGCTTTCTTT. It encodes CASHVRLGATEAFF.